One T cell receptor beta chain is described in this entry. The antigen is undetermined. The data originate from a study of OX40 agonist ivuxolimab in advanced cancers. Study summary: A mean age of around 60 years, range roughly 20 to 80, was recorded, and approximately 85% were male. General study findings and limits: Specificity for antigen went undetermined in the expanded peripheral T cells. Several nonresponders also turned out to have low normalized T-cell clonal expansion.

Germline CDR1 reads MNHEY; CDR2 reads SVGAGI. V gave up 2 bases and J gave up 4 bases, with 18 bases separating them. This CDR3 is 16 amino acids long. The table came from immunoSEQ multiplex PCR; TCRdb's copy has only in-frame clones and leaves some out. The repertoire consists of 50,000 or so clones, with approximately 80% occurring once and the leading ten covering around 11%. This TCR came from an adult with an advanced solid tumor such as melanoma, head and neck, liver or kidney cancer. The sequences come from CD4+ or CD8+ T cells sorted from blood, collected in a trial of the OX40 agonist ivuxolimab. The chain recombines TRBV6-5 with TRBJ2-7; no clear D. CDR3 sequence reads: CASSYDRPPSGYEQYF. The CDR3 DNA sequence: TGTGCCAGCAGTTACGATCGGCCCCCGTCCGGATACGAGCAGTACTTC.